The following is a TCR beta chain sequence with its context. The antigen remains undetermined. PCR was performed using 60 Vbeta and 13 Jbeta primers. The table came from immunoSEQ multiplex PCR; TCRdb's copy has only in-frame clones and leaves some out. This listing includes roughly 62,000 clones. The source of the sample is a study of cytomegalovirus exposure and HLA in healthy donors. About the research overall: In an early release, HLA-typed donors contributed about 80 million unique TCR sequences. General observations from the study: Later analysis revealed greater clonal expansion in HLA-associated TCR beta chains than in equally common others.

Although they were nominally healthy when sampled, donors likely had unrecorded immune exposures. J was trimmed by 3 bases and V by 5 bases; bases with no gene match: 4. The germline CDR1 and CDR2 sequences are LNHDA and SQIVND (reference sequence). The CDR3 has 15 amino acids. The sequence was obtained from a woman under 30 in good health and CMV-seronegative. The chain uses TRBV19 and TRBJ2-5, with 12 bases aligning to TRBD2. Material for sequencing was PBMCs. CDR3 in DNA: TGTGCCAGTAGTCGGGGACTAGCGGGTAAAGAGACCCAGTACTTC. This gives the protein CASSRGLAGKETQYF.